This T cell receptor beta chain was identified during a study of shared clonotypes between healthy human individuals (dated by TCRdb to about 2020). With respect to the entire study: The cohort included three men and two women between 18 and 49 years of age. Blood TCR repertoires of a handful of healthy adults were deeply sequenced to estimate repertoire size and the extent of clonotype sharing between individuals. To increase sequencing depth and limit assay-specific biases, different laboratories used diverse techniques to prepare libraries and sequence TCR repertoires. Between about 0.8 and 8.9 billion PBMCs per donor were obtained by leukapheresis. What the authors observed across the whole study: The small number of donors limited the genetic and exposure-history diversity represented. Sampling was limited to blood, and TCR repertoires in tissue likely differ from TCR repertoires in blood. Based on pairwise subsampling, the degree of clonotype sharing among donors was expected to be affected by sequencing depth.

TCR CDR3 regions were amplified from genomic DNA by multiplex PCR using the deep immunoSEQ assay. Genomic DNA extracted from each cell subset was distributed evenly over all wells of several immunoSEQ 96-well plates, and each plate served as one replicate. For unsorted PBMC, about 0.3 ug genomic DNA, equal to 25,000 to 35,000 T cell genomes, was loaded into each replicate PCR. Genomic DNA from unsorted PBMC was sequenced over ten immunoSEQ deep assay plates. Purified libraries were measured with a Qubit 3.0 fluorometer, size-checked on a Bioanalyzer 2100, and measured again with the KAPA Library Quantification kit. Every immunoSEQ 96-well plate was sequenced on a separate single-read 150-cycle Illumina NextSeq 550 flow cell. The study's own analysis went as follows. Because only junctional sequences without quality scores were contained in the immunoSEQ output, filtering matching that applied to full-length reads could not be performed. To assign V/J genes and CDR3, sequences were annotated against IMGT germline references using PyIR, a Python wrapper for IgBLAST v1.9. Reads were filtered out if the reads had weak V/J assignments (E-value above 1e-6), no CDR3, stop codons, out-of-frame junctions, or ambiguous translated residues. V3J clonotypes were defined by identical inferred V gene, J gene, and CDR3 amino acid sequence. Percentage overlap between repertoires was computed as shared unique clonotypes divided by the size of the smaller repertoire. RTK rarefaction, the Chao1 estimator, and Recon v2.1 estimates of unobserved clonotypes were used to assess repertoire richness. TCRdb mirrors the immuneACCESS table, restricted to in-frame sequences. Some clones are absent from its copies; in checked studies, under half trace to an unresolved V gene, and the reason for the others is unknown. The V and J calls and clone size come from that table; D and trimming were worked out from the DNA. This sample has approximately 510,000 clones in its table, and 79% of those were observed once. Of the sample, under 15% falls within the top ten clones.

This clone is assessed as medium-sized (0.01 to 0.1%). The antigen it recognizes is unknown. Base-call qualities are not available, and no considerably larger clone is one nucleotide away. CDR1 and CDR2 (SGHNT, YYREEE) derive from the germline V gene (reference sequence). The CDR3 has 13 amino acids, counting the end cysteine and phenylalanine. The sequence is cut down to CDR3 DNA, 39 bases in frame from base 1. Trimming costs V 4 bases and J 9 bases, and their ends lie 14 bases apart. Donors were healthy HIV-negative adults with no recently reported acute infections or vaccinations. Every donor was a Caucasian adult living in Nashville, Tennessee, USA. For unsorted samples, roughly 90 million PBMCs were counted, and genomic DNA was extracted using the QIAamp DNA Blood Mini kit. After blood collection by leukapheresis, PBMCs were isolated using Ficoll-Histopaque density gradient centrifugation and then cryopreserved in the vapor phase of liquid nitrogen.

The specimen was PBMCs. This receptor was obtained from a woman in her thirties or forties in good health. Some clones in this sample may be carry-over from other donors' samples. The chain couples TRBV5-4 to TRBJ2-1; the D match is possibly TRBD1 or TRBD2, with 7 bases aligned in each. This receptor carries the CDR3 CASSLSGTAEQFF. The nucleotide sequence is TGTGCCAGCAGCCTGAGCGGGACAGCTGAGCAGTTCTTC. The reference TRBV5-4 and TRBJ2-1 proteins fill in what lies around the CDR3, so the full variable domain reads ETGVTQSPTHLIKTRGQQVTLRCSSQSGHNTVSWYQQALGQGPQFIFQYYREEENGRGNFPPRFSGLQFPNYSSELNVNALELDDSALYLCASSLSGTAEQFFGPGTRLTVL.